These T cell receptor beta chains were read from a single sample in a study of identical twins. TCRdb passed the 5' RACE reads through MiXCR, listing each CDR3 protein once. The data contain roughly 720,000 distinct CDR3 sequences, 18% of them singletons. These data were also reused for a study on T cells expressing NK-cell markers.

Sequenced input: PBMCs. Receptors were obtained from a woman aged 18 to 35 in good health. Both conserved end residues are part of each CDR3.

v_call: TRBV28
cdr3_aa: CASSRPGTFSYEQYF

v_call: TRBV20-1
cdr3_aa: CSARDKNRDYGYTF

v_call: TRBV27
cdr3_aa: CASRGLAGGLEQYF

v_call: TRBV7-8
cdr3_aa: CASSLEVSHSYEQYF

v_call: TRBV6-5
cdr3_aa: CASWGARGYTF

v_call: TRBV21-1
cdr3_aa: CASSKMETLDRRGAQYF

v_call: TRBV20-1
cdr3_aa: CSAPGTSHGELFF

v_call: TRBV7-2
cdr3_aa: CASTPHRGNGYTF

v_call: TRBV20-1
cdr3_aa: CTCQPNTEAFF

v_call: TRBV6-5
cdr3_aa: CASSYSTRAQETQYF

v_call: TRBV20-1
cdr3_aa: CSASSRGDPTDTQYF

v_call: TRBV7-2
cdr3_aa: CANAGFTTDTQYF

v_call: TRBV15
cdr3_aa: CATAGTSRQYF

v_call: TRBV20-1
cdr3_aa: CSAKSYDSNQPQHF

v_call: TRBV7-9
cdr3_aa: CASSLAGDGYEKLFF

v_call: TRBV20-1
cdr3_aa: CSDRGYCSYNEQFF

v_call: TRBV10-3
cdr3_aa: CAISDPGRANEKLFF

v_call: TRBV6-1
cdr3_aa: CASIGQAYEQYF

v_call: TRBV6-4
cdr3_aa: CASSDSWGRAEQFF

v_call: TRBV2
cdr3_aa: CASMSSGQPQHF

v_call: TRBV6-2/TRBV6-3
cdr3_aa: CASSSATVSNQPQHF

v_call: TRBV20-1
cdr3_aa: CSARATSGTSGRETQYF

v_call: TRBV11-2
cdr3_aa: CASSTRTGTRNEQYF

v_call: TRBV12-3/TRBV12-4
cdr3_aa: CASSLGSKSSYEQYF

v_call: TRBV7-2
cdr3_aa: CASSPNDNTGELFF

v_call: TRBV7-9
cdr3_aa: CASSLADRGAGEQYF

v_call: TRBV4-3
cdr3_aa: CASSQEGKAWEKLFF

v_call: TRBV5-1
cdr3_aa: CASSPATDSPLHF

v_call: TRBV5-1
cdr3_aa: CASSPQISGDGYTF

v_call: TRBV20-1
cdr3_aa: CSARAGTRVEQFF

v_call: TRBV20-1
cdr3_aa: CSADSGHFEQYF

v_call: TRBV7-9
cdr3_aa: CASSLRSGQYSYEQYF

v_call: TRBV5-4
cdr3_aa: CSSSWMTPFGPNTGELFF

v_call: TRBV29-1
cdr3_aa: CSVGSEQFF

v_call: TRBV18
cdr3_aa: CASSPPYRRTDTQYF

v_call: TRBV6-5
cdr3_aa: CASSSDVGNTIYF

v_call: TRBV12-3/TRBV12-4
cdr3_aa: CASTGTGSGNEQFF

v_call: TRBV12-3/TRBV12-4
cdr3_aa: CASSFWDLGRYF

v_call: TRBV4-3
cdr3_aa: CASSQEACEQYF